The source of this T cell receptor beta chain is a study of metastatic and nonmetastatic thyroid tumors. MiXCR reprocessed the PCR reads for TCRdb. The sample consists of several thousand clones, about 32% of them appearing once. J was trimmed by 3 bases and V by 3 bases; bases with no gene match: 12. The CDR3 consists of 16 residues. Germline V gene sequence: CDR1 SGHRS, CDR2 YFSETQ. Not a single patient had been given any form of treatment at any point before undergoing thyroid surgery. The receptor's source is a female donor with papillary thyroid cancer or a benign thyroid nodule (not recorded which). Some clones in this sample may be carry-over from other donors' samples. Input material: adjacent normal tissue. The chain combines TRBV5-1 with TRBJ2-7, with 7 bases aligning to TRBD2. Written as DNA, the CDR3 is TGCGCCAGCAGCTCGCGCGGGGGTGGGGCATACTACGAGCAGTACTTC. Protein: CASSSRGGGAYYEQYF.